A single sample is the source of the 27 T cell receptor beta chains below, sequenced in a study of resident and recirculating memory T cells in vitiligo. Sequenced by immunoSEQ multiplex PCR; TCRdb stores in-frame clones only, minus some. The sample records about 42,000 clones, over 90% being singletons. Sequencing was carried out using blood. The source of these receptors is a male donor with vitiligo.

V and J are TRBV13 and TRBJ1-3; D is unresolved. V dropped 5 bases and J dropped 2 bases, with 13 bases sitting between them. Germline CDR1 and CDR2: PRHDT and FYEKMQ (reference sequence). The CDR3 is 15 residues long. As DNA, the CDR3 is TGTGCCAGCAGCCGTGATCGGGTTGCTGGAAACACCATATATTTT. This gives the protein CASSRDRVAGNTIYF. Looking up the rest from reference TRBV13 and TRBJ1-3 gives the full variable domain: AAGVIQSPRHLIKEKRETATLKCYPIPRHDTVYWYQQGPGQDPQFLISFYEKMQSDKGSIPDRFSAQQFSDYHSELNMSSLELGDSALYFCASSRDRVAGNTIYFGEGSWLTVV.

This clone was picked up one time. The J gene is TRBJ2-5, the V gene TRBV6-6, with TRBD1 identical over 9 bases. The CDR3 is 16 amino acids. Germline V CDR1 and CDR2: MNHNY, SVGAGI (reference sequence). Trimming at V came to 7 bases and at J to 2 bases, leaving 11 bases not matched to a gene. The CDR3 nucleotides are TGTGCCAGCACCAAAGGACAGGGGATAACACAAGAGACCCAGTACTTC. This sequence encodes CASTKGQGITQETQYF.

The V call is TRBV29-1, the J call TRBJ2-2, with 7 bases fitting TRBD2. V was pared by 4 bases and J by 3 bases, with 2 bases of the junction left unmatched. Germline lookup yields CDR1 SQVTM and CDR2 ANQGSEA. This CDR3 region has 13 residues. Written as DNA, the CDR3 is TGCAGCGTTGCAGCGGGGTACACCGGGGAGCTGTTTTTT. Protein product: CSVAAGYTGELFF.

This sequence joins TRBV5-1 and TRBJ1-5; 7 nucleotides line up with TRBD1. Germline CDR1 SGHRS, CDR2 YFSETQ. J was trimmed by 7 bases and V by 4 bases; bases with no gene match: 8. The CDR3 is 14 residues long. The CDR3 region is CASSHGTADQPQHF. CDR3 in DNA: TGCGCCAGCAGCCATGGGACAGCCGACCAGCCCCAGCATTTT.

The rearrangement uses TRBV4-3 and TRBJ2-2; 7 nucleotides agree with TRBD2. J gave up 7 bases and V 6 bases, and 20 bases lay outside the gene matches. The CDR3 consists of 18 residues. Germline values: CDR1 LGHNA, CDR2 YSLEER. The CDR3 DNA reads TGCGCCAGCAGACCGGATCTAGGACTAGAAAAGATCGGCGGGGAGCTGTTTTTT. It specifies CASRPDLGLEKIGGELFF.

The rearrangement joins TRBV6-1 to TRBJ2-7, with a possible D match to TRBD1 (5 bases). This CDR3 comprises 13 residues. V was trimmed by 2 bases and J by 6 bases, leaving 11 bases between them. Germline values: CDR1 MNHNS, CDR2 SASEGT. As DNA, the CDR3 is TGTGCCAGCAGTGAATCGGCTAGGGGCGAGCAGTACTTC. Protein sequence: CASSESARGEQYF.

The genes are TRBV7-3 and TRBJ2-3; maybe TRBD2 (6 bases). V shed 3 bases and J shed 0 bases, with 10 bases lying between them. The CDR3 consists of 15 residues. Per the germline V gene, CDR1 is SGHTA and CDR2 is FQGTGA. Here the CDR3 DNA reads TGTGCCAGCAGCTTGGGACTGCTTAGCACAGATACGCAGTATTTT. Its translation: CASSLGLLSTDTQYF.

V usage is TRBV4-2 and J usage is TRBJ2-3; TRBD2 agrees at 9 bases. The J segment lost 1 base and the V segment lost 0 bases, leaving 2 bases of the junction unmatched. Germline V gene lookup returns CDR1 LGHNA and CDR2 YNFKEQ. The CDR3 runs 16 residues. The CDR3 sequence is CASSQEIAGGTDTQYF. Here the CDR3 DNA reads TGTGCCAGCAGCCAAGAAATAGCGGGGGGCACAGATACGCAGTATTTT.

The CDR3 loop reads CASPGEGRSLGANVLTF. The CDR3 bases are TGTGCCAGCCCAGGGGAGGGCAGATCTCTAGGGGCCAACGTCCTGACTTTC. The V and J genes are TRBV7-9 and TRBJ2-6, with D possibly matching TRBD2 (7 bases). This CDR3 contains 17 residues. Trimming cost V 8 bases and J 4 bases, with 21 bases left between them. Per germline, CDR1 SEHNR and CDR2 FQNEAQ (reference sequence).

The V call is TRBV5-5, the J call TRBJ1-2; 10 bases line up with TRBD1. The CDR3 runs to 13 residues. Trimming cost V 0 bases and J 13 bases; bases outside gene matches: 6. Germline V gene lookup returns CDR1 SGHKS and CDR2 YYEKEE (reference sequence). The CDR3 sequence is CASSLGGTGVPTF. The CDR3, as DNA: TGTGCCAGCAGCTTGGGAGGGACAGGGGTGCCCACCTTC. The full variable domain, completed using reference TRBV5-5 and TRBJ1-2, is DAGVTQSPTHLIKTRGQQVTLRCSPISGHKSVSWYQQVLGQGPQFIFQYYEKEERGRGNFPDRFSARQFPNYSSELNVNALLLGDSALYLCASSLGGTGVPTFGSGTRLTVV.

The rearrangement uses TRBV5-6 and TRBJ1-2, with TRBD1 as a possible D gene (6 bases). The CDR3 has 14 residues. V lost 4 bases and J 5 bases, leaving 15 bases between the germline ends. Germline V gives CDR1 SGHDT, CDR2 YYEEEE. CDR3 amino acids: CASSLRGQDYGYTF. CDR3 sequence (DNA): TGTGCCAGCAGCCTCCGGGGACAAGATTATGGCTACACCTTC.

The chain couples TRBV11-2 to TRBJ1-4; TRBD1 aligns across 7 bases. V trimming: 5 bases; J trimming: 4 bases; junction bases outside the gene matches: 4. CDR1 is SGHAT and CDR2 is FQNNGV in the germline V gene. CDR3 length: 14 amino acids. The CDR3 DNA is TGTGCCAGCAGCCTGGGACAGTTTAATGAAAAACTGTTTTTT. The encoded protein is CASSLGQFNEKLFF.

The chain couples TRBV5-5 to TRBJ1-1; maybe TRBD1 (5 bases). V was cut by 4 bases and J by 2 bases, with 15 bases left in between. The CDR3 contains 15 residues. Germline values: CDR1 SGHKS, CDR2 YYEKEE (reference sequence). In DNA form, the CDR3 reads TGTGCCAGCAGCCGTTGGAAGGGGATTAACACTGAAGCTTTCTTT. The encoded protein is CASSRWKGINTEAFF.

This chain connects TRBV7-6 to TRBJ2-4; D is perhaps TRBD2 (7 bases). Germline assignment: CDR1 SGHVS and CDR2 FNYEAQ. The V gene lost 1 base and the J gene lost 13 bases, with 14 bases spanning the gap. The CDR3 contains 13 residues. The CDR3 region is CASSLERGGRQYF. CDR3 nucleotides: TGTGCCAGCAGCTTAGAGAGGGGGGGGAGACAGTACTTC.

This clone came up a few times. The chain has TRBV5-4 and TRBJ2-7, with 9 nucleotides matching TRBD2. The CDR3 sequence is 15 residues long. V dropped 3 bases and J dropped 1; count of bases not matched to a gene: 5. Germline V gives CDR1 SGHNT, CDR2 YYREEE (reference sequence). The CDR3: CASSYGGGDSYEQYF. CDR3 in DNA: TGTGCCAGCAGCTACGGCGGGGGGGATTCCTACGAGCAGTACTTC.

The chain has TRBV7-9 and TRBJ2-2; the D gene is possibly TRBD1 (5 bases). V dropped 6 bases and J dropped 4 bases, with 15 bases sitting between them. Per germline, CDR1 SEHNR and CDR2 FQNEAQ (reference sequence). The CDR3 covers 15 residues. The DNA for the CDR3 is TGTGCCAGCAGTATCTATGGGGCCACCACCGGGGAGCTGTTTTTT. Translated: CASSIYGATTGELFF.

The V gene is TRBV4-2, the J gene TRBJ2-2; D is ambiguous. Germline CDR1 reads LGHNA; CDR2 reads YNFKEQ. V gave up 0 bases and J gave up 6 bases, with 8 bases separating them. This CDR3 comprises 14 residues. Here the CDR3 DNA reads TGTGCCAGCAGCCAAGATAATCGGGCCGGGGAGCTGTTTTTT. Translation gives CASSQDNRAGELFF.

A single count supports this clone. The chain combines TRBV2 with TRBJ2-5; tentatively, D is TRBD2 (6 bases). V was cut by 3 bases and J by 4 bases, with 12 bases left in between. CDR1 and CDR2 (germline): SNHLY, FYNNEI. This CDR3 is built from 14 residues. Written as DNA, the CDR3 is TGTGCCAGCAGTGAGTTGACTAGGGGAGAGACCCAGTACTTC. It encodes CASSELTRGETQYF.

This rearrangement joins TRBV5-4 to TRBJ2-5, with D perhaps TRBD2 (5 bases). In germline, CDR1 is SGHNT, CDR2 YYREEE (reference sequence). This CDR3 has 16 residues. V was clipped by 1 base and J by 4 bases, with 17 bases between them. CDR3 in DNA: TGTGCCAGCAGCTTGTCCCCGGGAAATCGCGGAGAGACCCAGTACTTC. Translating it yields CASSLSPGNRGETQYF.

J is TRBJ2-5 and V is TRBV6-5; D is possibly TRBD2 (5 bases). The CDR3 totals 14 residues. Trimming pared 10 bases from V and 2 bases from J, leaving 17 bases between. Germline V gene sequence: CDR1 MNHEY, CDR2 SVGAGI. Here the CDR3 DNA reads TGTGCCATGGGAGCGGAGATAGGACAAGAGACCCAGTACTTC. It translates to CAMGAEIGQETQYF.

This clone has only a few counts. V gene TRBV18 combines with J gene TRBJ1-2; the match to TRBD1 covers 8 bases. This CDR3 is built from 13 residues. V dropped 6 bases and J dropped 5; count of bases not matched to a gene: 5. CDR1 KGHSH and CDR2 LQKENI come from the germline V gene. This CDR3 reads CASSPQGAYGYTF. For the CDR3, the DNA is TGTGCCAGCTCGCCCCAGGGGGCTTATGGCTACACCTTC.

The chain recombines TRBV5-4 with TRBJ1-2; TRBD1 agrees at 11 bases. The CDR3 contains 14 residues. V was pared by 3 bases and J by 8 bases, with 6 bases of the junction left unmatched. CDR1 and CDR2 from the germline V gene are SGHNT and YYREEE (reference sequence). This chain's CDR3 is CASSWGQGERGYTF. The CDR3 nucleotides are TGTGCCAGCAGCTGGGGACAGGGGGAGAGAGGCTACACCTTC.

The chain carries TRBV5-1 and TRBJ1-3, with TRBD1 identical over 7 bases. This CDR3 has 16 residues. The germline CDR1 and CDR2 sequences are SGHRS and YFSETQ. Trimming removed 0 bases from V and 1 base from J; junction bases left unmatched: 4. The CDR3 region is CASSLEDRSSGNTIYF. CDR3 in DNA: TGCGCCAGCAGCTTGGAGGACAGGTCGTCTGGAAACACCATATATTTT.

The rearrangement joins TRBV9 to TRBJ2-2; unclear D gene. Germline CDR1 reads SGDLS; CDR2 reads YYNGEE. The CDR3 totals 12 residues. Between the trimmed V and J ends, which lost 0 bases and 6 bases, there was a span of 3 bases. CDR3 sequence reads: CASSVAAGELFF. The DNA of the CDR3 is TGTGCCAGCAGCGTAGCGGCCGGGGAGCTGTTTTTT.

The V gene is TRBV6-6, the J gene TRBJ1-2; D remains ambiguous. Looked up from germline, CDR1 is MNHNY and CDR2 is SVGAGI (reference sequence). CDR3 length equals 12 residues. Trimming left V 2 bases short and J 5 bases short, with 6 bases between. CDR3 nucleotides: TGTGCCAGCAGTTACACGGGGTATGGCTACACCTTC. Translated, it gives CASSYTGYGYTF.

This clone was observed once. V is TRBV19 and J is TRBJ1-1; D remains unclear. Trimming left V 5 bases short and J 3 bases short, with 19 bases between. This CDR3 comprises 16 residues. Germline V CDR1 and CDR2: LNHDA, SQIVND (reference sequence). The CDR3 region is CASSPRGPGRDTEAFF. The CDR3, as DNA: TGTGCCAGTAGTCCGAGAGGCCCGGGTCGGGACACTGAAGCTTTCTTT.

This rearrangement joins TRBV5-6 to TRBJ1-6, with D perhaps TRBD1 (5 bases). This CDR3 is built from 15 residues. The V gene's germline CDR1 is SGHDT and CDR2 YYEEEE. The germline V and J ends were trimmed by 1 base and 0 bases, with 5 bases remaining between them. In nucleotides, the CDR3 is TGTGCCAGCAGCTTGAGGGGCTCCTATAATTCACCCCTCCACTTT. This translates into CASSLRGSYNSPLHF.